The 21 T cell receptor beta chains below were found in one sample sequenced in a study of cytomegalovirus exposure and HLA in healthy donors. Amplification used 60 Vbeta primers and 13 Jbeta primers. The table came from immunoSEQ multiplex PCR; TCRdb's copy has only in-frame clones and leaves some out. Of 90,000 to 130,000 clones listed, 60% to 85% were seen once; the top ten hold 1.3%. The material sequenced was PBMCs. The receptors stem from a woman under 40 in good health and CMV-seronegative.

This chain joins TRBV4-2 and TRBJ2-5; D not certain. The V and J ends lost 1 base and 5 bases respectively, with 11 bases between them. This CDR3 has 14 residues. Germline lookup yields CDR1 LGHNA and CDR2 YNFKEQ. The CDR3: CASSQVLAVETQYF. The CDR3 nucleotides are TGTGCCAGCAGCCAAGTCTTAGCAGTCGAGACCCAGTACTTC.

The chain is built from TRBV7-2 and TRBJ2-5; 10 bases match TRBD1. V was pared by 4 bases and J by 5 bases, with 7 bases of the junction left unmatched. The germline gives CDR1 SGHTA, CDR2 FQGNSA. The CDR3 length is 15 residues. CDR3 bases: TGTGCCAGCAGCTACGGGACAGGGGCCTCCGAGACCCAGTACTTC. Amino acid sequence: CASSYGTGASETQYF.

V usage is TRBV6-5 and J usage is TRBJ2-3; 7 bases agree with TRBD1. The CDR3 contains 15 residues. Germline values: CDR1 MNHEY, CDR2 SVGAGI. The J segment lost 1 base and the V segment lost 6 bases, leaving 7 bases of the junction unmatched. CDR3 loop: CASSRGQKRTDTQYF. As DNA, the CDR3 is TGTGCCAGCAGCCGGGGACAGAAACGCACAGATACGCAGTATTTT.

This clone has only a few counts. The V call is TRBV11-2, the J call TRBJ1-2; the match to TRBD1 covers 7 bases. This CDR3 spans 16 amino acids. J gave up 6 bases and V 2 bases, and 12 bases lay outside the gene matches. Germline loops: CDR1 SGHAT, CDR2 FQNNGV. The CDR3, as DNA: TGTGCCAGCAGCTTATCCGGGACAGATCCAACGGATGGCTACACCTTC. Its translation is CASSLSGTDPTDGYTF.

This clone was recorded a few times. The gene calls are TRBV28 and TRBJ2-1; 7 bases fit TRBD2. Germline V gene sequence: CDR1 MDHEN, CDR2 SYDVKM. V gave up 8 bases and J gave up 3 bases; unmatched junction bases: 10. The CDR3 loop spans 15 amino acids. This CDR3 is CASGKTGTNYNEQFF. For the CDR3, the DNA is TGTGCCAGCGGGAAAACCGGGACTAACTACAATGAGCAGTTCTTC.

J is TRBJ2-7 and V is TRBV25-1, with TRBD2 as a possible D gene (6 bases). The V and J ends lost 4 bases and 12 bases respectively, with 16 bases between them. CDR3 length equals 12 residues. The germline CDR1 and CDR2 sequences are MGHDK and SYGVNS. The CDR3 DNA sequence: TGTGCCAGCAGTGCCAGTGGAGGGAGTCGGTACTTC. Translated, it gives CASSASGGSRYF.

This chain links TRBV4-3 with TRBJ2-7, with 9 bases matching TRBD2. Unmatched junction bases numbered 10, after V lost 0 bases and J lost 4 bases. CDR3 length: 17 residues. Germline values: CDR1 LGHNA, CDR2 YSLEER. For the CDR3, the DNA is TGCGCCAGCAGCCAAGATCATCCAGCGGGAGGAGCTTACGAGCAGTACTTC. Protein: CASSQDHPAGGAYEQYF.

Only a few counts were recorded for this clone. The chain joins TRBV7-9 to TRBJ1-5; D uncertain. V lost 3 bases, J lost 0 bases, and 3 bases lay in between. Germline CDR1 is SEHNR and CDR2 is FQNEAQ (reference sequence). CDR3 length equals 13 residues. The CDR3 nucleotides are TGTGCCAGCAGCTTCAATAGCAATCAGCCCCAGCATTTT. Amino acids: CASSFNSNQPQHF. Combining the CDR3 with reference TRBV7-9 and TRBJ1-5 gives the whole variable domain DTGVSQNPRHKITKRGQNVTFRCDPISEHNRLYWYRQTLGQGPEFLTYFQNEAQLEKSRLLSDRFSAERPKGSFSTLEIQRTEQGDSAMYLCASSFNSNQPQHFGDGTRLSIL.

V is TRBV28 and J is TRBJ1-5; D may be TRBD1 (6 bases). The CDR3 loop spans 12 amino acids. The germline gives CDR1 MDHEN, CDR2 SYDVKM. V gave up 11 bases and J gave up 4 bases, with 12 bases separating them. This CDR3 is CADSDSNQPQHF. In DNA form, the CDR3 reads TGTGCCGACTCGGACAGTAATCAGCCCCAGCATTTT.

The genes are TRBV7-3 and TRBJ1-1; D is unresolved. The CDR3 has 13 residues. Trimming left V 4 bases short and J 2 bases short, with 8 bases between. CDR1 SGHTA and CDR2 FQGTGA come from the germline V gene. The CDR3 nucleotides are TGTGCCAGCAGCTCGGGAGTAAACACTGAAGCTTTCTTT. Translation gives CASSSGVNTEAFF.

This CDR3 is CASSLTGESYNEQFF. The CDR3 DNA sequence: TGCGCCAGCAGCTTGACGGGAGAATCCTACAATGAGCAGTTCTTC. The chain employs TRBV5-1 and TRBJ2-1; weak D call: TRBD2 (6 bases). Trimming pared 1 base from V and 1 base from J, leaving 9 bases between. The CDR3 sequence is 15 residues long. Looked up from germline, CDR1 is SGHRS and CDR2 is YFSETQ.

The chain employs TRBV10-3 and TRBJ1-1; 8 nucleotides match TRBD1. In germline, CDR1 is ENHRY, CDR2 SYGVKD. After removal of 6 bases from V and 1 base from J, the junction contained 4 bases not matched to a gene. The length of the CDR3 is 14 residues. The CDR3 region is CAIRHGQGNTEAFF. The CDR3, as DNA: TGTGCCATCAGGCATGGACAGGGGAACACTGAAGCTTTCTTT.

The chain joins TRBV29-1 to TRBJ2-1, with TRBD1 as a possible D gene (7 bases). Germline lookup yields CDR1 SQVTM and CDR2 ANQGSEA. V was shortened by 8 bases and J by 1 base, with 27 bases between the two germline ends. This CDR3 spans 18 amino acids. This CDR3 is CSIWGEVVGQPSYNEQFF. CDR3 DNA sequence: TGCAGCATCTGGGGGGAGGTGGTGGGACAGCCTTCCTACAATGAGCAGTTCTTC.

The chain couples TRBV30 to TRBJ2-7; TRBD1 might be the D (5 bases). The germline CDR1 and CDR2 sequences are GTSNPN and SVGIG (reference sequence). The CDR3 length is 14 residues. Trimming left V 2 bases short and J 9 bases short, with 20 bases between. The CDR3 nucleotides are TGTGCCTGGAGTATTAGTCGCACAGGTACGGGGCAGTACTTC. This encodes CAWSISRTGTGQYF.

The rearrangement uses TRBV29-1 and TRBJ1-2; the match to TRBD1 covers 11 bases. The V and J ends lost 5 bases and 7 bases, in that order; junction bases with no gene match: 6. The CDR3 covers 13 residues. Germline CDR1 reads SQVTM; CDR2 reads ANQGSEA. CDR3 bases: TGCAGCGTTTATGGACAGGGGGCGCGTGGCTACACCTTC. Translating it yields CSVYGQGARGYTF.

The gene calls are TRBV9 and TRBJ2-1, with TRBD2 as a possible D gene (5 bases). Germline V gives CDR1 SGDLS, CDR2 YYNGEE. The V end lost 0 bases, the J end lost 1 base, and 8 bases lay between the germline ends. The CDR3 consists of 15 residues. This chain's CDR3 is CASSVGGDSYNEQFF. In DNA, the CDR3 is TGTGCCAGCAGCGTAGGGGGAGATTCCTACAATGAGCAGTTCTTC.

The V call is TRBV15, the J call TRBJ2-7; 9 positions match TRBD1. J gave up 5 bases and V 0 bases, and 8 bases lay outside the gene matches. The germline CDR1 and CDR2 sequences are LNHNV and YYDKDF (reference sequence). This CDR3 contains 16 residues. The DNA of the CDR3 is TGTGCCACCAGCAGAGATGCAGGACAGGGGTCCCACGAGCAGTACTTC. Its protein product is CATSRDAGQGSHEQYF.

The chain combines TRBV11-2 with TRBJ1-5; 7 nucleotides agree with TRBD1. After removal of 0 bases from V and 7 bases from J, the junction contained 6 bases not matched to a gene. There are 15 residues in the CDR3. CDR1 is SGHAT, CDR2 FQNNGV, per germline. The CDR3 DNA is TGTGCCAGCAGCTTAGATCTGGCAGGGGGGCAGCCCCAGCATTTT. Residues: CASSLDLAGGQPQHF.

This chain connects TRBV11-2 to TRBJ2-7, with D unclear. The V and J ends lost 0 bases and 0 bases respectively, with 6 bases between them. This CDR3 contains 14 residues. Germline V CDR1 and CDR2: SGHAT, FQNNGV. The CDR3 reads CASSLDSSSYEQYF. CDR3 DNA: TGTGCCAGCAGCTTAGATTCTAGCTCCTACGAGCAGTACTTC.

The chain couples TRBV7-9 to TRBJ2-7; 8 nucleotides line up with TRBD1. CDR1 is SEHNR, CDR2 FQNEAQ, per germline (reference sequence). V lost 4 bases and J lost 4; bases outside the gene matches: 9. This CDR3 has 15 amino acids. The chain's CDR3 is CASSSLAGGSYEQYF. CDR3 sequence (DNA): TGTGCCAGCAGCTCCCTGGCAGGGGGCTCGTACGAGCAGTACTTC. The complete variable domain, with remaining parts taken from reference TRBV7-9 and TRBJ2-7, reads DTGVSQNPRHKITKRGQNVTFRCDPISEHNRLYWYRQTLGQGPEFLTYFQNEAQLEKSRLLSDRFSAERPKGSFSTLEIQRTEQGDSAMYLCASSSLAGGSYEQYFGPGTRLTVT.

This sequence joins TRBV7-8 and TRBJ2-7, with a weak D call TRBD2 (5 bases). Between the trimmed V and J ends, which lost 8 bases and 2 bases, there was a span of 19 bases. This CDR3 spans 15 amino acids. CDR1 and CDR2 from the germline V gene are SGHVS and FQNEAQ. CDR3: CASRATRRLAYEQYF. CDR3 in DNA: TGTGCCAGCCGCGCCACTAGGAGATTGGCCTACGAGCAGTACTTC.